This T cell receptor (beta chain) was obtained from a study of T cell responses to AZD1222 COVID-19 vaccine. TCRdb keeps only in-frame clones here, not all; method: immunoSEQ multiplex PCR. The table lists around 67,000 clones, 80% to 90% of them singletons. Study results and caveats: Donors were mostly white British, more females; clonal diversity possibly underestimated. Vaccination with two AZD1222 doses was followed by a rise in Spike-specific TCR breadth and depth. Targeting of unmutated variant regions was reportedly seen in nearly half of spike-specific TCRs. Seropositivity was recorded at baseline in only 6 or 7 AZD1222 recipients.

Germline CDR1 and CDR2: LGHDT and YNNKEL (reference sequence). Trimming shortened V by 8 bases and J by 0 bases, and 14 bases separated the two germline ends. The CDR3 is made up of 15 amino acids. A word on this clone: Its matching antigen is unknown.

This clonotype was obtained from an adult who received the AZD1222 COVID-19 vaccine. This chain connects TRBV3-1 (or the pseudogene TRBV3-2) to TRBJ1-5; no definite D call. Sequences were derived from peripheral blood, sampled 28 days after the second AZD1222 dose. Here the CDR3 reads CASSLDLNSNQPQHF. DNA for the CDR3: TGTGCCAGCTCCTTGGACCTTAATAGCAATCAGCCCCAGCATTTT.